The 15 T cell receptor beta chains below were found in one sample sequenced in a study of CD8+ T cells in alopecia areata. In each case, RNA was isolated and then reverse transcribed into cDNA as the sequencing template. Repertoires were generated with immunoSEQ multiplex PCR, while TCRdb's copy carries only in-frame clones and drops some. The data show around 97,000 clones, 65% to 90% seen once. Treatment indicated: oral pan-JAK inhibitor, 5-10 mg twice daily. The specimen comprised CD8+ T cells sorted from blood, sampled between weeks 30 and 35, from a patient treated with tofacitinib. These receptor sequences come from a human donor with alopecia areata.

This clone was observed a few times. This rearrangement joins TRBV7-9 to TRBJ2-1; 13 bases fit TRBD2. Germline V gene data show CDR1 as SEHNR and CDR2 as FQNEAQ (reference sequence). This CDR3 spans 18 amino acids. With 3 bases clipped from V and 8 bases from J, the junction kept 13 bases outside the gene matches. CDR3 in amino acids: CASSLPLRTSGSPDEQFF. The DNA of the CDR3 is TGTGCCAGCAGCTTGCCCCTAAGGACTAGCGGGAGTCCGGATGAGCAGTTCTTC.

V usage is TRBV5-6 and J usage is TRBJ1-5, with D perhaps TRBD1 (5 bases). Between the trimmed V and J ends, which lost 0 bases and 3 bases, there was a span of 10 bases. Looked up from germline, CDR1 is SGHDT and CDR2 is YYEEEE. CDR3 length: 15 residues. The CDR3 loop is CASSLEGRINQPQHF. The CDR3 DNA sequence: TGTGCCAGCAGCTTGGAGGGGAGAATCAATCAGCCCCAGCATTTT. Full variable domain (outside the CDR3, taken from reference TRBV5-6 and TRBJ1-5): DAGVTQSPTHLIKTRGQQVTLRCSPKSGHDTVSWYQQALGQGPQFIFQYYEEEERQRGNFPDRFSGHQFPNYSSELNVNALLLGDSALYLCASSLEGRINQPQHFGDGTRLSIL.

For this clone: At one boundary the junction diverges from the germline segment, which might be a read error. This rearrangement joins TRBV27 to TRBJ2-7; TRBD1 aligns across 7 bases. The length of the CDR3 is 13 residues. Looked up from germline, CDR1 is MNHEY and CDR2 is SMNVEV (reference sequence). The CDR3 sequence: CSSSSLDRLEQYF. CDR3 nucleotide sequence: TGTTCCAGCAGTTCCCTGGACAGGCTCGAGCAGTACTTC.

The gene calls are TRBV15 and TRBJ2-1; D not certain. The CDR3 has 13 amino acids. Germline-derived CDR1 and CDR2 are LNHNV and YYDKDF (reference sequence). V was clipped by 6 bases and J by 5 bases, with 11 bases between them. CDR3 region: CATRGISHNEQFF. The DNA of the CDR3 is TGTGCCACCAGGGGGATTTCGCACAATGAGCAGTTCTTC.

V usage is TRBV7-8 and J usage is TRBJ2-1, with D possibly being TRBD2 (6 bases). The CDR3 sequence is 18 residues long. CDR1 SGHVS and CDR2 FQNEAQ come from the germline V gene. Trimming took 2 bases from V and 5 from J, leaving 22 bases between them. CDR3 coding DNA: TGTGCCAGCAGCTTACCGATTTCAGGGACTGCCGAAAACAATGAGCAGTTCTTC. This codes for CASSLPISGTAENNEQFF.

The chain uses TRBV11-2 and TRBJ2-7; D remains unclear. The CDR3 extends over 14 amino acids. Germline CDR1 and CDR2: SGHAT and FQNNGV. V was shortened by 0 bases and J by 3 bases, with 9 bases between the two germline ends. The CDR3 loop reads CASSLDLNGYEQYF. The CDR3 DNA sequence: TGTGCCAGCAGCTTAGATCTAAACGGCTACGAGCAGTACTTC.

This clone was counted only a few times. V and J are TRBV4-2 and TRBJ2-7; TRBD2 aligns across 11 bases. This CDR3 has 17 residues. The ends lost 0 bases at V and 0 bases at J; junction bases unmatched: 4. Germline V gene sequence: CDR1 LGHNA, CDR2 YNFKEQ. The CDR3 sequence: CASSQDRLAGSSYEQYF. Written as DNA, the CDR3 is TGTGCCAGCAGCCAAGATCGACTAGCGGGGAGCTCCTACGAGCAGTACTTC.

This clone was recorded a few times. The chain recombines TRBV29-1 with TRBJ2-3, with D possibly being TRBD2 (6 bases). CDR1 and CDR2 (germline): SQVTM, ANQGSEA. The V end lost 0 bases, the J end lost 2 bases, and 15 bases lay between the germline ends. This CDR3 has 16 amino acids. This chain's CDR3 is CSVEDRVGDSTDTQYF. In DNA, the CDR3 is TGCAGCGTTGAAGATCGGGTGGGGGACTCCACAGATACGCAGTATTTT.

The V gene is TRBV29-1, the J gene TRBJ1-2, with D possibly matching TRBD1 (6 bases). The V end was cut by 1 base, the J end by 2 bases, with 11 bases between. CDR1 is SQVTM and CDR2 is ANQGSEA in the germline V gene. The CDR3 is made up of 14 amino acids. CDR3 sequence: CSVEGPGQNYGYTF. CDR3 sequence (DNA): TGCAGCGTTGAAGGACCCGGACAGAACTATGGCTACACCTTC.

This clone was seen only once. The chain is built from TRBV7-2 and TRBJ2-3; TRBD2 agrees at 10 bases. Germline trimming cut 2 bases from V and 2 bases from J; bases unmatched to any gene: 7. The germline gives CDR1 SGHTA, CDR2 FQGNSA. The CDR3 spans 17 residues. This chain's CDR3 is CASSLSYSGGATDTQYF. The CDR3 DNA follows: TGTGCCAGCAGCTTATCTTACAGCGGGGGGGCCACAGATACGCAGTATTTT.

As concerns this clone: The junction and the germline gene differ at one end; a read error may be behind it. CDR3 sequence reads: CASSYSTREDLDF. The CDR3 nucleotides are TGTGCCAGCAGTTACTCGACTCGGGAGGATTTGGATTTT. The V gene is TRBV6-5, the J gene TRBJ1-5; no clear D gene. From germline, CDR1 is MNHEY and CDR2 SVGAGI. The length of the CDR3 is 13 residues.

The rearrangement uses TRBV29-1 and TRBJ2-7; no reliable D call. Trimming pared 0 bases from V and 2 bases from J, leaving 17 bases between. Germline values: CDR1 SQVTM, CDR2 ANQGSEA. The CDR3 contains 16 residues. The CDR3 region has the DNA TGCAGCGTTGAAGATCCTACCCAGAGAATCACCTACGAGCAGTACTTC. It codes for CSVEDPTQRITYEQYF.

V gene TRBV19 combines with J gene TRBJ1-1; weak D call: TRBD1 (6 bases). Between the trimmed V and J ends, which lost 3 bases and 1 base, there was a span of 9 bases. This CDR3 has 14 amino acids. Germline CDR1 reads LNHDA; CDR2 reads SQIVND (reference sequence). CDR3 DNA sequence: TGTGCCAGTAGTATTTGGGGACAGAACACTGAAGCTTTCTTT. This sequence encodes CASSIWGQNTEAFF.

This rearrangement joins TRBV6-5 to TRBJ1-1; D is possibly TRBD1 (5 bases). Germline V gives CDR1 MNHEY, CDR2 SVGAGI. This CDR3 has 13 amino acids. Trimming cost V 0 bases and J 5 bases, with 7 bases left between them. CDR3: CASSYSGETEAFF. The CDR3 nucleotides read TGTGCCAGCAGTTACTCGGGGGAGACTGAAGCTTTCTTT.

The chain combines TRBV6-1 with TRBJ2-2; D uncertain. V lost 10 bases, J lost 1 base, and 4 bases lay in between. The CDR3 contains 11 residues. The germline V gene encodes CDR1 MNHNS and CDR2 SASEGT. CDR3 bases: TGTGCCATCAGGAACACCGGGGAGCTGTTTTTT. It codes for CAIRNTGELFF.